The subject of this entry is one T cell receptor (beta chain). Its antigen is currently unknown. The CDR3 contains 14 residues. Trimming took off 5 bases at V and 2 bases at J, with 13 bases between the two ends. Germline V gene data show CDR1 as MDHEN and CDR2 as SYDVKM. This specimen comes from a study of OX40 agonist ivuxolimab in advanced cancers. Study background: Six ivuxolimab dose levels, 0.01 to 10 mg/kg, were given intravenously every 2 weeks. Participants, 82.7% male, averaged roughly 60 years of age, ranging from about 20 to 80. Study-level results: CD4+ and CD8+ T cells in blood underwent clonal expansion by week 6 at 0.1 to 3.0 mg/kg.

Drawing of blood for sampling happened at baseline, at cycle 4 day 1, and at cycle 7 day 1. Only in-frame clones appear in the TCRdb table, and some are missing; sequencing was by immunoSEQ multiplex PCR. Of roughly 63,000 clones in the sample, roughly nine tenths are singletons; the top ten hold 12%. The chain joins TRBV28 to TRBJ2-7, with no clear D. This TCR derives from an adult with an advanced solid tumor such as melanoma, head and neck, liver or kidney cancer. This sample comprised CD4+ or CD8+ T cells sorted from blood, obtained in a trial of the OX40 agonist ivuxolimab. The CDR3: CASSPTMGTYEQYF. The CDR3, as DNA: TGTGCCAGCAGTCCCACCATGGGTACCTACGAGCAGTACTTC.